This T cell receptor (beta chain) came from a study of CD8+CD57+ T cells in acquired aplastic anemia. Overall study context: When averaged, DNA from sorted CD4+ and CD8+ cells came to 3 to 4 ug. Sequencing produced an average of about 11 million reads per healthy donor for CD4+ cells.

Genomic DNA, the template, was used for profiling of the TCR beta VDJ and CDR3. TCRdb re-derived calls from the reads in MiXCR, one entry per CDR3 protein. The sample consists of about 400,000 distinct CDR3 sequences, around 72% of them appearing once. Germline V gene data show CDR1 as SGHVS and CDR2 as FNYEAQ. Deletions cut 5 bases from V and 11 bases from J, with 18 bases between. This CDR3 is 14 amino acids long. This receptor was obtained from a human donor in good health, serving as a control. The gene calls are TRBV7-6 and TRBJ1-4; possible D gene TRBD1, 5 bases. Source material: sorted CD4+, CD8+, or CD8+CD57+ T cells (not recorded which) from PBMCs. Written as DNA, the CDR3 is TGTGCCAGCAGCCCCATAACAGAGACAGATAAACTGTTTTTT. It encodes CASSPITETDKLFF.